This T cell receptor (beta chain) was documented in a study of identical twins. Findings of the study overall: Modeled out-of-frame TCR alpha sharing in monozygotic twins fell below observed levels. Weaker excess twin sharing was observed in beta out-of-frame sequences.

From the 5' RACE reads, TCRdb called clonotypes with MiXCR, one entry per CDR3 protein. Among 650,000 to 750,000 distinct CDR3 sequences listed, around 20% were seen once. V was trimmed by 5 bases and J by 1 base, leaving 11 bases between them. The CDR3 runs to 13 residues. Germline V CDR1 and CDR2: DFQATT, SNEGSKA (reference sequence). This clonotype has only a few counts. No antigen is known for it. In addition, the sample was reused for a study of T cells expressing NK-cell markers. This second study says: More than 5 donors carried dominant NKG2C+ clonotypes that made up roughly 1.0-7.5% of their CD8+ T cells.

This TCR came from a woman under 30 in good health. The V and J genes are TRBV20-1 and TRBJ1-1, with D perhaps TRBD1 (5 bases). Source material: PBMCs. The CDR3 protein is CSAGQPWNTEAFF. For the CDR3, the DNA is TGCAGTGCTGGACAACCTTGGAACACTGAAGCTTTCTTT.